This section outlines one T cell receptor (beta chain) sequence together with its context. Authors' analysis steps: Amplification of reference gene primers was used by the study to estimate nucleated cell counts. Assay: immunoSEQ multiplex PCR; the TCRdb copy retains only in-frame clones and omits some. V, J and clone size derive from that table, while D and trimming were established from the DNA sequence. The sample records about 200,000 clones, approximately 87% being singletons. The data derive from a study of blood T cell repertoires in COVID-19. Across the study: COVID-19 samples, acute and convalescent, were from the United States, Italy and Spain. Sample material is recorded as cDNA or gDNA derived from T cells, B-cell-depleted T cells, or PBMCs.

The germline V gene encodes CDR1 SGHAT and CDR2 FQNNGV. Unmatched junction bases numbered 6, after V lost 5 bases and J lost 5 bases. The CDR3 covers 15 residues. Sequenced material: peripheral blood. The V call is TRBV11-2, the J call TRBJ2-2; 9 bases map to TRBD1. This clonotype originated in a man in his sixties who had recovered from COVID-19. For the CDR3, the DNA is TGTGCCAGCAGCGTGGGGACAGGGAGGACCGGGGAGCTGTTTTTT. This encodes CASSVGTGRTGELFF.